These 2 T cell receptor beta chains share one sample of origin, sequenced in a study of patients and donors after allogeneic stem cell transplantation. TCRdb itself ran the RT-PCR reads through MiXCR, one entry per CDR3 protein. In the table there are about a million distinct CDR3 sequences, about a sixth of which are singletons. Sequences were obtained from blood, either unsorted or a sorted T cell fraction (not recorded which). These receptor sequences come from a human donor who was either an allogeneic HSCT recipient or a stem cell or donor lymphocyte infusion donor (not recorded which). It is not recorded whose cells these are; they may come from a transplant donor.

This clonotype was seen a few times. This chain links TRBV9 with TRBJ1-5; D not resolved. This CDR3 is built from 15 residues. Germline V gene data show CDR1 as SGDLS and CDR2 as YYNGEE. Trimming cost V 2 bases and J 0 bases, with 9 bases left between them. The CDR3 protein is CASSVGPYSNQPQHF. The CDR3 nucleotides are TGTGCCAGCAGCGTCGGACCATATAGCAATCAGCCCCAGCATTTT.

The sample holds a few counts of this clonotype. The chain is built from TRBV30 and TRBJ2-1; D remains ambiguous. V was cut by 2 bases and J by 6 bases, with 8 bases left in between. Germline V gene sequence: CDR1 GTSNPN, CDR2 SVGIG (reference sequence). This CDR3 spans 12 amino acids. The CDR3 spells CAWSLMGNEQFF. In DNA form, the CDR3 reads TGTGCCTGGAGTCTGATGGGCAATGAGCAGTTCTTC.